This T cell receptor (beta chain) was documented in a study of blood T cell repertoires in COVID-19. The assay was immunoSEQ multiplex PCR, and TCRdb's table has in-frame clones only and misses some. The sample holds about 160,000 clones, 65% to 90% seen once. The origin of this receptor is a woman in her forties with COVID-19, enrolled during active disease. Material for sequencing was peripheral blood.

The CDR3, as DNA: TGTGCCAGCAGCCAGACCCACCGAGGGACAGGGGGATTCTATGGCTACACCTTC. It translates to CASSQTHRGTGGFYGYTF. The chain is built from TRBV4-2 and TRBJ1-2; 11 positions match TRBD1. CDR1 is LGHNA, CDR2 YNFKEQ, per germline. V lost 3 bases and J lost 4; bases outside the gene matches: 13. The length of the CDR3 is 18 residues.